The 23 T cell receptor beta chains below all came from one sample that was sequenced in a study of control samples from healthy donors and cancer patients. The method was immunoSEQ multiplex PCR; TCRdb's version includes in-frame clones alone and lacks a portion of them. Of about 180,000 clones listed, just over 90% were seen once; the top ten hold 1.3% to 1.5%. Sequences were obtained from blood. The receptors were sampled from a young man in good health.

This chain connects TRBV6-5 to TRBJ2-7, with TRBD2 matching 8 bases. This CDR3 comprises 11 residues. The V segment lost 8 bases and the J segment 3 bases; nucleotides outside the gene matches: 0. Germline CDR1 and CDR2: MNHEY and SVGAGI. CDR3 amino acids: CASGTSYEQYF. CDR3 nucleotide sequence: TGTGCCAGCGGGACTAGCTACGAGCAGTACTTC.

The chain has TRBV5-1 and TRBJ1-3; perhaps TRBD1 as D (5 bases). V was trimmed by 3 bases and J by 0 bases, leaving 7 bases between them. This CDR3 spans 14 amino acids. Germline V lookup: CDR1 SGHRS, CDR2 YFSETQ. The CDR3 DNA follows: TGCGCCAGCAGCTCGCAGGGCTCTGGAAACACCATATATTTT. Residues: CASSSQGSGNTIYF.

The rearrangement links TRBV30 to TRBJ1-5; 7 bases agree with TRBD1. The CDR3 runs to 17 residues. CDR1 GTSNPN and CDR2 SVGIG come from the germline V gene (reference sequence). V lost 0 bases to trimming and J lost 2 bases; unmatched junction nucleotides: 10. The CDR3: CAWSVGRTTGGNQPQHF. The CDR3 nucleotides read TGTGCCTGGAGTGTAGGCCGGACTACAGGGGGCAATCAGCCCCAGCATTTT.

V and J are TRBV15 and TRBJ1-5; tentative D call: TRBD1 (6 bases). Germline CDR1 and CDR2: LNHNV and YYDKDF (reference sequence). Trimming shortened V by 5 bases and J by 5 bases, and 16 bases separated the two germline ends. The length of the CDR3 is 15 residues. CDR3 sequence (DNA): TGTGCCACCAGCCCCGGGACAAAATCCGATCAGCCCCAGCATTTT. Protein: CATSPGTKSDQPQHF.

This rearrangement joins TRBV2 to TRBJ1-2, with TRBD1 as a possible D gene (6 bases). The V end was cut by 4 bases, the J end by 5 bases, with 17 bases between. The CDR3 length is 15 residues. Germline CDR1 SNHLY, CDR2 FYNNEI. The CDR3 loop reads CASSGAGGAGYGYTF. DNA for the CDR3: TGTGCCAGCAGTGGGGCCGGGGGGGCTGGGTATGGCTACACCTTC.

V usage is TRBV5-1 and J usage is TRBJ2-5, with 12 bases matching TRBD2. Germline V gives CDR1 SGHRS, CDR2 YFSETQ. This CDR3 spans 16 amino acids. The V and J ends lost 3 bases and 5 bases, in that order; junction bases with no gene match: 8. Here the CDR3 DNA reads TGCGCCAGCAGCTGGTCGACTAGCGGGGGCAGGGAGACCCAGTACTTC. This encodes CASSWSTSGGRETQYF.

This chain connects TRBV27 to TRBJ1-2; perhaps TRBD1 as D (5 bases). CDR1 is MNHEY, CDR2 SMNVEV, per germline (reference sequence). This CDR3 is 17 amino acids long. V was trimmed by 6 bases and J by 0 bases, leaving 20 bases between them. The CDR3 sequence: CASRRRAGTRANYGYTF. In DNA form, the CDR3 reads TGTGCCAGCAGAAGACGGGCTGGGACGAGGGCTAACTATGGCTACACCTTC.

This chain links TRBV18 with TRBJ2-3; the D is unclear. This CDR3 has 14 amino acids. The V and J ends lost 0 bases and 1 base respectively, with 5 bases between them. Germline assignment: CDR1 KGHSH and CDR2 LQKENI. The CDR3 protein is CASSPPYRTDTQYF. The DNA for the CDR3 is TGTGCCAGCTCACCACCGTACCGCACAGATACGCAGTATTTT.

V gene TRBV5-4 combines with J gene TRBJ2-7, with 8 bases aligning to TRBD1. CDR3 length: 15 amino acids. Germline CDR1 is SGHNT and CDR2 is YYREEE (reference sequence). V dropped 3 bases and J dropped 4; count of bases not matched to a gene: 9. CDR3 sequence (DNA): TGTGCCAGCAGCTATCGGACAGGGTCCCAATACGAGCAGTACTTC. The encoded protein is CASSYRTGSQYEQYF.

The V and J genes are TRBV30 and TRBJ2-7; 7 nucleotides line up with TRBD1. Germline loops: CDR1 GTSNPN, CDR2 SVGIG (reference sequence). J gave up 0 bases and V 5 bases, and 7 bases lay outside the gene matches. The CDR3 is made up of 14 amino acids. CDR3 sequence reads: CAWDRAVSSYEQYF. The CDR3 DNA is TGTGCCTGGGACAGGGCCGTCAGCTCCTACGAGCAGTACTTC.

J is TRBJ1-3 and V is TRBV27; D is unclear. The CDR3 length is 12 residues. The V gene's germline CDR1 is MNHEY and CDR2 SMNVEV (reference sequence). Trimming removed 4 bases at V and 4 bases at J, with 5 bases between. The CDR3 DNA reads TGTGCCAGCAGTTCCGGAGGAAACACCATATATTTT. It specifies CASSSGGNTIYF.

This clone has just one count. J is TRBJ2-7 and V is TRBV12-3 or TRBV12-4, with D possibly being TRBD2 (5 bases). V lost 5 bases to trimming and J lost 7 bases, with 15 bases between them. CDR3 length: 13 residues. In DNA, the CDR3 is TGTGCCAGCAGTCGAGGCCCGCCGGGAGAGCAGTACTTC. This translates into CASSRGPPGEQYF.

The chain carries TRBV3-1 (or the pseudogene TRBV3-2) and TRBJ2-7; 10 bases agree with TRBD1. The germline gives CDR1 LGHDT, CDR2 YNNKEL (reference sequence). The V and J ends lost 1 base and 3 bases, in that order; junction bases with no gene match: 6. The CDR3 length is 16 residues. The CDR3 sequence is CASSQVRDRGLYEQYF. DNA for the CDR3: TGTGCCAGCAGCCAAGTACGGGACAGGGGTCTCTACGAGCAGTACTTC.

V gene TRBV29-1 combines with J gene TRBJ1-1; D unclear. This CDR3 has 12 amino acids. From germline, CDR1 is SQVTM and CDR2 ANQGSEA. Trimming shortened V by 7 bases and J by 1 base, and 10 bases separated the two germline ends. CDR3 amino acids: CSAWWTNTEAFF. The CDR3, as DNA: TGCAGCGCGTGGTGGACGAACACTGAAGCTTTCTTT.

The chain is built from TRBV24-1 and TRBJ2-1, with D tentatively TRBD2 (5 bases). Per germline, CDR1 KGHDR and CDR2 SFDVKD. There are 13 residues in the CDR3. Deletions cut 6 bases from V and 9 bases from J, with 14 bases between. The CDR3: CATSWETFFEQFF. The CDR3 bases are TGTGCCACCAGTTGGGAGACATTCTTTGAGCAGTTCTTC.

V is TRBV4-2 and J is TRBJ1-1; D remains unclear. Deletions cut 1 base from V and 0 bases from J, with 6 bases between. There are 14 residues in the CDR3. Germline CDR1 and CDR2: LGHNA and YNFKEQ. Written as DNA, the CDR3 is TGTGCCAGCAGCCAAGTGACACTGAACACTGAAGCTTTCTTT. Protein product: CASSQVTLNTEAFF.

The chain carries TRBV6-5 and TRBJ2-1, with 7 bases that match TRBD2. V shed 9 bases, J shed 2 bases, and the junction held 7 bases outside the gene matches. This CDR3 comprises 14 residues. The germline V gene has CDR1 MNHEY and CDR2 SVGAGI. The CDR3: CASPGGSPYNEQFF. The CDR3 nucleotides are TGTGCCAGTCCCGGCGGGAGCCCCTACAATGAGCAGTTCTTC.

V and J are TRBV7-2 and TRBJ1-3; TRBD1 might be the D (6 bases). Trimming removed 1 base from V and 2 bases from J, with 6 bases in between. Germline V CDR1 and CDR2: SGHTA, FQGNSA. The CDR3 totals 14 residues. CDR3 sequence (DNA): TGTGCCAGCAGCTTAGGGGGGCCTGGAAACACCATATATTTT. Protein: CASSLGGPGNTIYF. The entire variable domain, with the rest obtained from reference TRBV7-2 and TRBJ1-3, is as follows: GAGVSQSPSNKVTEKGKDVELRCDPISGHTALYWYRQSLGQGLEFLIYFQGNSAPDKSGLPSDRFSAERTGGSVSTLTIQRTQQEDSAVYLCASSLGGPGNTIYFGEGSWLTVV.

This clone was observed once. The chain employs TRBV27 and TRBJ2-1; TRBD1 matches at 9 bases. CDR1 MNHEY and CDR2 SMNVEV come from the germline V gene (reference sequence). The CDR3 has 15 amino acids. After removal of 6 bases from V and 0 bases from J, the junction contained 3 bases not matched to a gene. The CDR3 sequence is CASSPGQGSYNEQFF. The CDR3 nucleotides read TGTGCCAGCAGCCCGGGACAGGGCTCCTACAATGAGCAGTTCTTC.

The chain uses TRBV6-5 and TRBJ1-2; TRBD1 might be the D (6 bases). Trimming cost V 0 bases and J 8 bases, with 13 bases left between them. Per germline, CDR1 MNHEY and CDR2 SVGAGI. The CDR3 runs to 14 residues. The CDR3 protein is CASSYSTGAGGYTF. The CDR3 DNA reads as TGTGCCAGCAGTTACTCAACGGGGGCGGGCGGCTACACCTTC.

This chain uses TRBV19 with TRBJ1-2; no clear D. The CDR3 contains 16 residues. Germline V gives CDR1 LNHDA, CDR2 SQIVND (reference sequence). The germline V and J ends were trimmed by 6 bases and 8 bases, with 25 bases remaining between them. The CDR3 region is CASSPGIAPEAYGYTF. In DNA, the CDR3 is TGTGCCAGTAGCCCAGGAATAGCGCCCGAAGCCTACGGCTACACCTTC.

The rearrangement uses TRBV29-1 and TRBJ1-3; 8 nucleotides line up with TRBD1. Germline assignment: CDR1 SQVTM and CDR2 ANQGSEA. The CDR3 runs 15 residues. Germline trimming cut 6 bases from V and 4 bases from J; bases unmatched to any gene: 11. CDR3 region: CSVSTPGGAGNTIYF. Here the CDR3 DNA reads TGCAGCGTGTCCACGCCAGGGGGCGCGGGAAACACCATATATTTT.

This clone has just a few counts. The rearrangement joins TRBV4-2 to TRBJ1-1, with D tentatively TRBD1 (5 bases). This CDR3 contains 14 residues. Germline assignment: CDR1 LGHNA and CDR2 YNFKEQ. The V end was cut by 0 bases, the J end by 4 bases, with 9 bases between. The CDR3 DNA reads TGTGCCAGCAGCCAAGATTGGAGGGGCACTGAAGCTTTCTTT. Translating gives CASSQDWRGTEAFF.